The 28 T cell receptor beta chains in this list originate from one sample, sequenced in a study of CD8 T cells in ankylosing spondylitis. In TCRdb, the 5' RACE reads were re-called with MiXCR into one record per CDR3 protein. In the table there are some 130,000 distinct CDR3 sequences, 9.3% of which are singletons. The specimen was blood, either unsorted or a sorted T cell fraction (not recorded which). The receptor source for this set is a male donor with ankylosing spondylitis or in good health (not recorded which).

The chain is built from TRBV3-1 and TRBJ2-1; unclear D gene. Germline lookup yields CDR1 LGHDT and CDR2 YNNKEL (reference sequence). The V end lost 1 base, the J end lost 6 bases, and 4 bases lay between the germline ends. The CDR3 extends over 12 amino acids. DNA of the CDR3: TGTGCCAGCAGCCAAGCCCCCAATGAGCAGTTCTTC. Residues: CASSQAPNEQFF.

This clonotype was seen at least ten times. This chain links TRBV4-1 with TRBJ2-7, with 8 positions matching TRBD2. CDR3 length: 15 amino acids. V was clipped by 4 bases and J by 2 bases; unmatched bases: 7. The V gene's germline CDR1 is MGHRA and CDR2 YSYEKL. CDR3 protein: CASSPTLAGTYEQYF. The CDR3 DNA reads as TGCGCCAGCAGCCCCACTTTAGCGGGAACCTACGAGCAGTACTTC.

This clonotype was recorded many times. The V call is TRBV3-1, the J call TRBJ2-2, with D perhaps being TRBD1 or TRBD2 (5 bases each). Trimming removed 4 bases from V and 3 bases from J, with 12 bases in between. CDR3 length equals 15 residues. The germline V gene has CDR1 LGHDT and CDR2 YNNKEL (reference sequence). The chain's CDR3 is CASSRPGRDTGELFF. The CDR3 nucleotides are TGTGCCAGCAGCCGACCGGGGCGGGACACCGGGGAGCTGTTTTTT.

This chain uses TRBV3-1 with TRBJ2-7; 7 positions match TRBD1. Germline CDR1 LGHDT, CDR2 YNNKEL (reference sequence). The CDR3 is made up of 14 amino acids. Trimming at V came to 4 bases and at J to 5 bases, leaving 8 bases not matched to a gene. Written as DNA, the CDR3 is TGTGCCAGCAGCCGGACTGACAGGGACCACGAGCAGTACTTC. This codes for CASSRTDRDHEQYF.

Many counts were recorded for this clonotype. The chain combines TRBV5-1 with TRBJ2-3; D unresolved. V gave up 0 bases and J gave up 2 bases, with 4 bases separating them. Germline loops: CDR1 SGHRS, CDR2 YFSETQ. The CDR3 is 13 amino acids. In nucleotides, the CDR3 is TGCGCCAGCAGCTTGGAACCCACAGATACGCAGTATTTT. This sequence encodes CASSLEPTDTQYF. The full variable domain, with the rest looked up from reference TRBV5-1 and TRBJ2-3, is KAGVTQTPRYLIKTRGQQVTLSCSPISGHRSVSWYQQTPGQGLQFLFEYFSETQRNKGNFPGRFSGRQFSNSRSEMNVSTLELGDSALYLCASSLEPTDTQYFGPGTRLTVL.

This rearrangement joins TRBV7-2 to TRBJ2-1, with a weak D call TRBD2 (6 bases). This CDR3 has 22 residues. The V and J ends lost 5 bases and 5 bases respectively, with 37 bases between them. Germline lookup yields CDR1 SGHTA and CDR2 FQGNSA. The CDR3 loop is CASSNKVVFGRDGRAGNNEQFF. The DNA for the CDR3 is TGTGCCAGCAGCAACAAGGTCGTTTTTGGCAGGGATGGGCGCGCGGGGAACAATGAGCAGTTCTTC.

This clonotype has at least ten counts. The chain carries TRBV7-2 and TRBJ2-3; D is ambiguous. The CDR3 has 14 residues. Germline V gene sequence: CDR1 SGHTA, CDR2 FQGNSA. The V end was cut by 4 bases, the J end by 4 bases, with 12 bases between. The CDR3 bases are TGTGCCAGCAGCTCTGCCGTGGTTCCAGATACGCAGTATTTT. Amino acid sequence: CASSSAVVPDTQYF.

This clonotype was seen repeatedly, ten times or more. One junction end disagrees with the germline gene, perhaps due to a read error. The CDR3 here is CAISLDGGTPYEQYF. CDR3 bases: TGTGCCATCAGCTTAGACGGGGGAACCCCTTACGAGCAGTACTTC. The genes are TRBV7-2 and TRBJ2-7; D possibly corresponds to TRBD2 (6 bases). Germline values: CDR1 SGHTA, CDR2 FQGNSA. The length of the CDR3 is 15 residues.

The chain has TRBV20-1 and TRBJ1-5, with no clear D. The CDR3 runs to 14 residues. Germline V gives CDR1 DFQATT, CDR2 SNEGSKA (reference sequence). Between the trimmed V and J ends, which lost 3 bases and 0 bases, there was a span of 9 bases. DNA of the CDR3: TGCAGTGCTAGGCCTGGGGATAGCAATCAGCCCCAGCATTTT. Its protein product is CSARPGDSNQPQHF.

This clonotype was seen ten or more times. The rearrangement joins TRBV20-1 to TRBJ2-7, with 11 nucleotides matching TRBD2. Germline V CDR1 and CDR2: DFQATT, SNEGSKA (reference sequence). V lost 2 bases and J lost 3; bases outside the gene matches: 3. CDR3 length: 14 residues. CDR3: CSARQTSGIYEQYF. The CDR3 nucleotides are TGCAGTGCTAGACAGACTAGCGGGATCTACGAGCAGTACTTC.

The chain joins TRBV2 to TRBJ2-1; TRBD2 matches 12 bases. Germline CDR1 reads SNHLY; CDR2 reads FYNNEI. CDR3 size: 13 residues. Trimming took 5 bases from V and 16 from J; bases not matched to a gene: 9. For the CDR3, the DNA is TGTGCCAGCAGTCAGAGTGGACTAGCGGGATATTTCTTC. Amino acids: CASSQSGLAGYFF.

This clonotype was counted ten times or more. At one of its ends the junction is not consistent with the germline gene, which may arise from a read error. This chain links TRBV20-1 with TRBJ2-3, with 8 bases identical to TRBD2. This CDR3 comprises 13 residues. Germline V gene sequence: CDR1 DFQATT, CDR2 SNEGSKA (reference sequence). This CDR3 is CSATGGGTNTQYF. CDR3 DNA: TGCAGTGCTACCGGGGGGGGCACAAATACGCAGTATTTT.

This clonotype showed up just a few times. This rearrangement joins TRBV10-3 to TRBJ2-2, with 14 bases identical to TRBD2. The CDR3 contains 14 residues. Per the germline V gene, CDR1 is ENHRY and CDR2 is SYGVKD. The V gene end was trimmed by 9 bases and the J gene end by 3 bases; junction bases not matched to a gene: 0. In DNA form, the CDR3 reads TGTGCCATGGGACTAGCGGGAGACACCGGGGAGCTGTTTTTT. Protein product: CAMGLAGDTGELFF.

Only a few counts were recorded for this clonotype. The chain has TRBV5-1 and TRBJ2-1, with D unresolved. The CDR3 covers 15 residues. Germline V lookup: CDR1 SGHRS, CDR2 YFSETQ. The V end lost 4 bases, the J end lost 9 bases, and 20 bases lay between the germline ends. CDR3 sequence reads: CASSPGLIWRIEQFF. CDR3 nucleotides: TGCGCCAGCAGCCCGGGTCTAATATGGCGGATTGAGCAGTTCTTC.

The V and J genes are TRBV20-1 and TRBJ2-5, with D perhaps being TRBD1 or TRBD2 (5 bases each). CDR3 length: 14 amino acids. Trimming removed 4 bases from V and 5 bases from J, with 17 bases in between. Germline values: CDR1 DFQATT, CDR2 SNEGSKA (reference sequence). DNA for the CDR3: TGCAGTGCTACAGGGCGGGCTGGCACGGAGACCCAGTACTTC. As protein: CSATGRAGTETQYF.

This clonotype was counted ten times or more. J is TRBJ2-1 and V is TRBV20-1, with D unclear. The V end lost 0 bases, the J end lost 5 bases, and 8 bases lay between the germline ends. The CDR3 totals 13 residues. Germline CDR1 DFQATT, CDR2 SNEGSKA (reference sequence). CDR3 region: CSARDPQNNEQFF. Written as DNA, the CDR3 is TGCAGTGCTAGAGACCCTCAGAACAATGAGCAGTTCTTC.

At least ten counts were recorded for this clonotype. The genes are TRBV7-6 and TRBJ2-2; D gene unclear. The CDR3 loop spans 14 amino acids. Trimming removed 2 bases at V and 5 bases at J, with 9 bases between. CDR1 and CDR2 (germline): SGHVS, FNYEAQ. CDR3 amino acids: CASSLLGYTGELFF. As DNA, the CDR3 is TGTGCCAGCAGCTTACTAGGGTATACCGGGGAGCTGTTTTTT.

The rearrangement uses TRBV3-1 and TRBJ2-3; D gene ambiguous. Germline values: CDR1 LGHDT, CDR2 YNNKEL (reference sequence). The CDR3 runs to 15 residues. V lost 0 bases, J lost 3 bases, and 10 bases lay in between. The CDR3 coding sequence is TGTGCCAGCAGCCAAGATGTCGCCGAGACAGATACGCAGTATTTT. As protein: CASSQDVAETDTQYF.

Many counts were recorded for this clonotype. The rearrangement links TRBV20-1 to TRBJ2-1; TRBD2 aligns across 10 bases. The CDR3 totals 15 residues. The germline CDR1 and CDR2 sequences are DFQATT and SNEGSKA (reference sequence). The V gene end was trimmed by 2 bases and the J gene end by 5 bases; junction bases not matched to a gene: 6. The CDR3 protein is CSARLAGVPNNEQFF. In nucleotides, the CDR3 is TGCAGTGCTAGACTAGCGGGAGTGCCAAACAATGAGCAGTTCTTC.

The chain combines TRBV20-1 with TRBJ2-2; no firm D call. Trimming removed 3 bases from V and 3 bases from J, with 5 bases in between. From germline, CDR1 is DFQATT and CDR2 SNEGSKA (reference sequence). The CDR3 length is 12 residues. CDR3 residues: CSASGHTGELFF. The CDR3 region has the DNA TGCAGTGCTAGTGGACACACCGGGGAGCTGTTTTTT.

This clonotype showed up many times. This sequence joins TRBV4-3 and TRBJ1-1; D uncertain. This CDR3 spans 14 amino acids. Germline loops: CDR1 LGHNA, CDR2 YSLEER. V lost 2 bases, J lost 5 bases, and 12 bases lay in between. CDR3 DNA: TGCGCCAGCAGCCAACGGATGGGTTGGACTGAAGCTTTCTTT. Protein: CASSQRMGWTEAFF.

This clonotype was found many times. The rearrangement joins TRBV29-1 to TRBJ1-2; D call uncertain. The V end was cut by 6 bases, the J end by 0 bases, with 11 bases between. This CDR3 region has 13 residues. Germline CDR1 SQVTM, CDR2 ANQGSEA. CDR3 nucleotides: TGCAGCGTAGCGGACGTAGCTAACTATGGCTACACCTTC. Protein product: CSVADVANYGYTF.

This clonotype was picked up a small number of times. The chain uses TRBV7-6 and TRBJ1-4; weak D call: TRBD1 (5 bases). Germline-derived CDR1 and CDR2 are SGHVS and FNYEAQ. This CDR3 is built from 14 residues. V was trimmed by 4 bases and J by 8 bases, leaving 14 bases between them. As DNA, the CDR3 is TGTGCCAGCAGCTCCCTCGGGGCCCTGGAAAAACTGTTTTTT. It encodes CASSSLGALEKLFF.

This clonotype showed up just a few times. The chain employs TRBV14 and TRBJ2-5; no definite D call. V was trimmed by 0 bases and J by 3 bases, leaving 8 bases between them. Germline V lookup: CDR1 SGHDN, CDR2 FVKESK. This CDR3 is 14 amino acids long. The CDR3 reads CASSQEWAEETQYF. For the CDR3, the DNA is TGTGCCAGCAGCCAAGAGTGGGCAGAAGAGACCCAGTACTTC. The full variable domain, in which reference TRBV14 and TRBJ2-5 provide the parts outside the CDR3, is EAGVTQFPSHSVIEKGQTVTLRCDPISGHDNLYWYRRVMGKEIKFLLHFVKESKQDESGMPNNRFLAERTGGTYSTLKVQPAELEDSGVYFCASSQEWAEETQYFGPGTRLLVL.

V gene TRBV20-1 combines with J gene TRBJ2-7; D is perhaps TRBD2 (5 bases). The CDR3 extends over 15 amino acids. Germline loops: CDR1 DFQATT, CDR2 SNEGSKA (reference sequence). Trimming removed 0 bases at V and 6 bases at J, with 18 bases between. DNA for the CDR3: TGCAGTGCTAGAGATATGGCGGGCCTTTTGAGCGAGCAGTACTTC. Protein product: CSARDMAGLLSEQYF.

This clonotype was seen many times. V usage is TRBV9 and J usage is TRBJ2-3; TRBD1 is a possible D gene (6 bases). In germline, CDR1 is SGDLS, CDR2 YYNGEE. The V and J ends lost 2 bases and 3 bases respectively, with 13 bases between them. CDR3 length equals 15 residues. The CDR3 nucleotides are TGTGCCAGCAGCGTGCGACAGGTCAGGACAGATACGCAGTATTTT. Its protein is CASSVRQVRTDTQYF. Full variable domain (missing parts from reference TRBV9 and TRBJ2-3): DSGVTQTPKHLITATGQRVTLRCSPRSGDLSVYWYQQSLDQGLQFLIQYYNGEERAKGNILERFSAQQFPDLHSELNLSSLELGDSALYFCASSVRQVRTDTQYFGPGTRLTVL.

This clonotype was detected ten times or more. This rearrangement joins TRBV5-1 to TRBJ1-1; the D gene is possibly TRBD1 (6 bases). Germline V gene sequence: CDR1 SGHRS, CDR2 YFSETQ. The CDR3 is 14 amino acids. The V gene lost 1 base and the J gene lost 2 bases, with 9 bases spanning the gap. The CDR3 here is CASSLTGRNTEAFF. CDR3 sequence (DNA): TGCGCCAGCAGCTTGACAGGGCGTAACACTGAAGCTTTCTTT.

This clonotype has only a few counts. The CDR3 loop reads CASSFLAGGYYNEQFF. DNA of the CDR3: TGTGCCAGCAGCTTTTTGGCGGGAGGTTACTACAATGAGCAGTTCTTC. The chain links TRBV14 to TRBJ2-1; 8 positions agree with TRBD2. Germline-derived CDR1 and CDR2 are SGHDN and FVKESK. Germline trimming cut 5 bases from V and 3 bases from J; bases unmatched to any gene: 9. This CDR3 is built from 16 residues.